Below are 18 T cell receptor beta chains sequenced from a single sample in a study of Graves' ophthalmopathy and Graves' hyperthyroidism. TCR beta CDR3 amplification used RNA transcripts. HTBI-primed first-round RT-PCR preceded second-round multiplex PCR. TCRdb re-called the multiplex PCR reads with MiXCR, one entry per CDR3 protein. The top ten clones hold 44% of a sample with about 740,000 distinct CDR3 sequences, around 40% of them seen once. Sequenced: peripheral blood. These receptors came from an adult man with Graves' ophthalmopathy.

Details on this clonotype: A much larger clonotype is one base distant, so this may be a read error. The genes are TRBV15 and TRBJ2-3, with 8 bases lining up with TRBD1. The CDR3 has 15 residues. Germline assignment: CDR1 LNHNV and CDR2 YYDKDF (reference sequence). V gave up 3 bases and J gave up 3 bases; unmatched junction bases: 5. CDR3 amino acids: CATSSWTGLTDTQYF. DNA of the CDR3: TGTGCCACCAGCAGTTGGACAGGGTTGACAGATACGCAGTATTTT.

This clonotype came up many times. The chain joins TRBV7-2 to TRBJ2-7; 7 bases match TRBD2. With V trimmed by 5 bases and J by 2 bases, 9 bases remained unmatched. Germline V CDR1 and CDR2: SGHTA, FQGNSA. The CDR3 runs 15 residues. CDR3 coding DNA: TGTGCCAGCAGCGCCGACTCTAGCGGAACCTACGAGCAGTACTTC. Translation: CASSADSSGTYEQYF.

This chain links TRBV19 with TRBJ1-1; D perhaps matches TRBD1 (5 bases). Germline CDR1 reads LNHDA; CDR2 reads SQIVND (reference sequence). The germline V and J ends were trimmed by 10 bases and 6 bases, with 18 bases remaining between them. The CDR3 length is 13 residues. The CDR3 loop is CATNDGGSAEAFF. The DNA of the CDR3 is TGTGCCACCAATGACGGGGGAAGTGCTGAAGCTTTCTTT.

This clonotype has just a few counts. This sequence joins TRBV2 and TRBJ2-5; no clear D. This CDR3 has 14 residues. V lost 5 bases and J 5 bases, leaving 15 bases between the germline ends. CDR1 is SNHLY and CDR2 is FYNNEI in the germline V gene. The DNA for the CDR3 is TGTGCCAGCAGTTACTCTTCGCCAAGGGAGACCCAGTACTTC. Its protein is CASSYSSPRETQYF.

In the case of this clonotype: This CDR3 is missing its conserved last phenylalanine or tryptophan, likely due to a read error. The chain is built from TRBV10-3 and TRBJ2-5, with 7 bases fitting TRBD2. The CDR3 sequence is 14 residues long. CDR1 and CDR2 (germline): ENHRY, SYGVKD. V gave up 10 bases and J gave up 1 base; unmatched junction bases: 9. For the CDR3, the DNA is TGTGCCACCCAACTGGGGGGGACCCAAGAGACCCAGTACTAC. Protein sequence: CATQLGGTQETQYY.

This clonotype occurred many times. The chain has TRBV29-1 and TRBJ1-1; TRBD1 matches 7 bases. With 5 bases clipped from V and 1 base from J, the junction kept 4 bases outside the gene matches. The length of the CDR3 is 13 residues. Germline CDR1 is SQVTM and CDR2 is ANQGSEA. CDR3 nucleotide sequence: TGCAGCGTTTCCAACAGGGGGAACACTGAAGCTTTCTTT. This gives the protein CSVSNRGNTEAFF.

In this sample, this clonotype turned up a few times. The J gene is TRBJ2-5, the V gene TRBV19; D gene ambiguous. There are 13 residues in the CDR3. Trimming removed 8 bases from V and 4 bases from J, with 14 bases in between. Germline V gene data show CDR1 as LNHDA and CDR2 as SQIVND (reference sequence). CDR3 amino acids: CASEAVKGETQYF. CDR3 in DNA: TGTGCCAGTGAAGCAGTCAAGGGAGAGACCCAGTACTTC.

This clonotype has at least ten counts. CDR3 residues: CASSPSPDQETQYF. The CDR3 DNA sequence: TGTGCCAGCAGCCCCAGTCCAGATCAAGAGACCCAGTACTTC. The chain is built from TRBV13 and TRBJ2-5, with D unresolved. The CDR3 contains 14 residues. The germline gives CDR1 PRHDT, CDR2 FYEKMQ (reference sequence). Trimming stripped 5 bases from V and 2 bases from J, with 12 bases between.

This clonotype was counted many times. V is TRBV7-9 and J is TRBJ2-5; 7 bases fit TRBD1. CDR1 and CDR2 from the germline V gene are SEHNR and FQNEAQ (reference sequence). J gave up 4 bases and V 0 bases, and 2 bases lay outside the gene matches. CDR3 length: 14 residues. Here the CDR3 reads CASSLAQGPETQYF. CDR3 DNA: TGTGCCAGCAGCTTAGCACAGGGGCCAGAGACCCAGTACTTC.

V is TRBV5-8 and J is TRBJ2-7, with a weak D call TRBD2 (7 bases). The CDR3 has 15 residues. CDR1 and CDR2 (germline): SGHTS, YDEGEE. Trimming removed 1 base at V and 3 bases at J, with 14 bases between. Written as DNA, the CDR3 is TGTGCCAGCAGCTTGCGGGGGGCAGGGTACTACGAGCAGTACTTC. This sequence encodes CASSLRGAGYYEQYF.

The chain employs TRBV20-1 and TRBJ1-3; D remains unclear. The CDR3 runs 13 residues. V lost 3 bases and J 0 bases, leaving 6 bases between the germline ends. Germline-derived CDR1 and CDR2 are DFQATT and SNEGSKA (reference sequence). CDR3 nucleotides: TGCAGTGCTAGCGGGAGCTCTGGAAACACCATATATTTT. As protein: CSASGSSGNTIYF.

This clonotype appeared many times. The junction departs from germline at one end; a sequencing error may be responsible. This chain joins TRBV6-5 and TRBJ1-6; perhaps TRBD1 as D (6 bases). CDR3 size: 12 residues. Germline V gives CDR1 MNHEY, CDR2 SVGAGI. CDR3 DNA sequence: TGTGCCAGCGGTTACAGGGATTCACCCCTCCACTTT. This sequence encodes CASGYRDSPLHF.

This clonotype was counted at least ten times. The chain combines TRBV7-9 with TRBJ1-2; D gene uncertain. V shed 1 base and J shed 10 bases, with 4 bases lying between them. This CDR3 is 10 amino acids long. From germline, CDR1 is SEHNR and CDR2 FQNEAQ (reference sequence). CDR3: CASSLVDYTF. CDR3 DNA sequence: TGTGCCAGCAGCTTAGTTGACTACACCTTC.

This chain links TRBV24-1 with TRBJ1-5; 12 bases line up with TRBD1. CDR3 length: 22 residues. V shed 8 bases, J shed 1 base, and the junction held 23 bases outside the gene matches. Germline-derived CDR1 and CDR2 are KGHDR and SFDVKD. CDR3: CATTDSSLNRDRGLWSNQPQHF. The CDR3 nucleotides are TGTGCCACCACCGACAGCTCTTTAAACCGGGACAGGGGGCTTTGGAGCAATCAGCCCCAGCATTTT.

Many counts were recorded for this clonotype. The chain links TRBV7-9 to TRBJ2-6; 13 bases align to TRBD2. Losses at the gene ends were 5 bases for V and 4 bases for J; bases not matched to a gene: 8. This CDR3 contains 18 residues. In germline, CDR1 is SEHNR, CDR2 FQNEAQ (reference sequence). The CDR3 coding sequence is TGTGCCAGCAGCCCCACTAGCGGGAGGGCGTCCGGGGCCAACGTCCTGACTTTC. The encoded protein is CASSPTSGRASGANVLTF.

This rearrangement joins TRBV6-5 to TRBJ1-2, with 8 bases aligning to TRBD1. J lost 2 bases, V lost 5 bases, and 7 bases had no gene match. This CDR3 has 15 amino acids. CDR1 is MNHEY and CDR2 is SVGAGI in the germline V gene. Written as DNA, the CDR3 is TGTGCCAGCAGTCAAAATGGACAGGGAAACTATGGCTACACCTTC. Translation gives CASSQNGQGNYGYTF.

This chain joins TRBV7-9 and TRBJ2-7; 10 positions match TRBD1. V was clipped by 8 bases and J by 1 base; unmatched bases: 11. The V gene's germline CDR1 is SEHNR and CDR2 FQNEAQ (reference sequence). The CDR3 sequence is 16 residues long. In nucleotides, the CDR3 is TGTGCCAGCTCACCTCCGGGACAGGGGTTGTCCTACGAGCAGTACTTC. It translates to CASSPPGQGLSYEQYF.

V and J are TRBV7-9 and TRBJ2-7, with D unclear. The CDR3 extends over 13 amino acids. Germline CDR1 reads SEHNR; CDR2 reads FQNEAQ (reference sequence). Trimming removed 7 bases at V and 7 bases at J, with 17 bases between. CDR3 nucleotides: TGTGCCAGCATCAAAATCCCAGGCCAAGAGCAGTACTTC. This codes for CASIKIPGQEQYF.